Below, 27 T cell receptor beta chains from the same sample are listed, as sequenced in a study of cytomegalovirus exposure and HLA in healthy donors. The PCR ran on 60 Vbeta and 13 Jbeta primers. Repertoires were generated with immunoSEQ multiplex PCR, while TCRdb's copy carries only in-frame clones and drops some. In the table there are more than 75,000 clones, 74% of which are singletons. The sequenced sample consisted of PBMCs. The receptors stem from a woman aged 45-65 years in good health and CMV-seropositive.

This clone occurred a few times. The chain links TRBV4-2 to TRBJ2-1, with 10 nucleotides matching TRBD1. The V and J ends lost 4 bases and 9 bases, in that order; junction bases with no gene match: 12. Germline assignment: CDR1 LGHNA and CDR2 YNFKEQ. This CDR3 is built from 16 residues. The CDR3 coding sequence is TGTGCCAGCAGCCCAGAGGGACAGGGGTTTCTCAGTGAGCAGTTCTTC. It encodes CASSPEGQGFLSEQFF.

The CDR3 is CASGGLDRSYEQYF. The CDR3 DNA follows: TGTGCCAGCGGAGGCCTCGACAGGTCCTACGAGCAGTACTTC. The chain uses TRBV2 and TRBJ2-7, with D perhaps matching TRBD1 (6 bases). Trimming pared 8 bases from V and 1 base from J, leaving 15 bases between. Germline V gene data show CDR1 as SNHLY and CDR2 as FYNNEI. The length of the CDR3 is 14 residues.

This clone was seen a few times. The rearrangement uses TRBV21-1 and TRBJ1-1. TRBV21-1 corresponds to a pseudogene. This CDR3 is 17 amino acids long. The CDR3 sequence: CASSKAAGGTGNTEAFF. The CDR3 bases are TGTGCCAGCAGCAAAGCAGCGGGGGGGACAGGGAACACTGAAGCTTTCTTT.

CDR3 sequence reads: CASSFRQPTSGRSRDEQYF. In DNA form, the CDR3 reads TGTGCCAGCAGCTTTCGACAGCCGACTAGCGGGAGGTCTCGGGACGAGCAGTACTTC. The chain uses TRBV5-4 and TRBJ2-7; 13 bases match TRBD2. J was trimmed by 5 bases and V by 2 bases; bases with no gene match: 16. The CDR3 loop spans 19 amino acids. Germline V gene sequence: CDR1 SGHNT, CDR2 YYREEE (reference sequence).

V gene TRBV5-6 combines with J gene TRBJ2-7, with D possibly matching TRBD1 (5 bases). The CDR3 runs 14 residues. In germline, CDR1 is SGHDT, CDR2 YYEEEE. The ends were cut back, 1 base at V and 4 bases at J, with 12 bases in the middle. In DNA form, the CDR3 reads TGTGCCAGCAGCTTGTGGGGCGTTGGTTACGAGCAGTACTTC. Translating it yields CASSLWGVGYEQYF.

This rearrangement joins TRBV29-1 to TRBJ2-4; 14 bases are shared with TRBD2. Germline trimming cut 7 bases from V and 8 bases from J; bases unmatched to any gene: 7. The CDR3 spans 14 residues. Germline assignment: CDR1 SQVTM and CDR2 ANQGSEA. This CDR3 reads CSARGTSGSDIQYF. CDR3 in DNA: TGCAGCGCCCGAGGGACTAGCGGGAGTGACATTCAGTACTTC.

This CDR3 is CASSSRGTGANVLTF. For the CDR3, the DNA is TGTGCCAGCAGCTCCAGGGGGACGGGGGCCAACGTCCTGACTTTC. This chain connects TRBV11-3 to TRBJ2-6; 7 positions agree with TRBD1. Germline loops: CDR1 SGHNT, CDR2 YENEEA. There are 15 residues in the CDR3. After removal of 4 bases from V and 4 bases from J, the junction contained 4 bases not matched to a gene.

The J gene is TRBJ2-2, the V gene TRBV10-1, with a tentative D call TRBD2 (5 bases). Germline V gene data show CDR1 as WNHNN and CDR2 as SYGVQD (reference sequence). The CDR3 contains 14 residues. The germline V and J ends were trimmed by 5 bases and 4 bases, with 11 bases remaining between them. The CDR3 coding sequence is TGCGCCAGCAGTACCCTAGCAGCCACCGGGGAGCTGTTTTTT. It yields the protein CASSTLAATGELFF.

The chain uses TRBV30 and TRBJ1-2; TRBD1 agrees at 9 bases. The CDR3 sequence is 13 residues long. CDR1 is GTSNPN and CDR2 is SVGIG in the germline V gene (reference sequence). V trimming: 4 bases; J trimming: 8 bases; junction bases outside the gene matches: 8. The CDR3 DNA reads as TGTGCCTGGACCACCGGACAGGGGCGGGGCTACACCTTC. Translated: CAWTTGQGRGYTF.

The V call is TRBV27, the J call TRBJ2-6; 9 positions match TRBD2. The ends lost 6 bases at V and 3 bases at J; junction bases unmatched: 12. The germline V gene has CDR1 MNHEY and CDR2 SMNVEV (reference sequence). CDR3 length: 18 residues. CDR3 bases: TGTGCCAGCAGAAAGAACCCCCTAGCGGGAAGTGGGGCCAACGTCCTGACTTTC. Its translation: CASRKNPLAGSGANVLTF.

This CDR3 reads CASSPGTPNTGELFF. In DNA, the CDR3 is TGTGCCAGCTCACCCGGGACTCCGAACACCGGGGAGCTGTTTTTT. The chain combines TRBV18 with TRBJ2-2; possibly TRBD2 for D (6 bases). The CDR3 is 15 residues long. Looked up from germline, CDR1 is KGHSH and CDR2 is LQKENI. V gave up 3 bases and J gave up 0 bases, with 8 bases separating them.

The chain carries TRBV5-4 and TRBJ2-5; 14 bases are a match to TRBD2. The DNA end lines up better with TRBJ2-7; the J call may be wrong. The length of the CDR3 is 16 residues. Germline CDR1 reads SGHNT; CDR2 reads YYREEE (reference sequence). DNA for the CDR3: TGTGCCAGCAGCTTCGGGACTAGCGGGAGATATTACGAGCAGTACTTC. This encodes CASSFGTSGRYYEQYF.

The chain has TRBV5-1 and TRBJ2-1; possible D gene TRBD1, 5 bases. CDR1 and CDR2 (germline): SGHRS, YFSETQ. V shed 5 bases and J shed 3 bases, with 12 bases lying between them. The CDR3 contains 14 residues. The chain's CDR3 is CASRLGVDYNEQFF. The CDR3 DNA is TGCGCCAGCAGGCTAGGGGTTGACTACAATGAGCAGTTCTTC.

The rearrangement links TRBV29-1 to TRBJ2-7; 7 nucleotides align to TRBD1. This CDR3 has 15 amino acids. The V and J ends lost 7 bases and 0 bases, in that order; junction bases with no gene match: 12. CDR1 SQVTM and CDR2 ANQGSEA come from the germline V gene. CDR3 bases: TGCAGCGCACGGCAAGGGACAGATTACTCCTACGAGCAGTACTTC. Its translation: CSARQGTDYSYEQYF.

The sample holds a few counts of this clone. Different DNA sequences within this sample yield the same CDR3. The chain joins TRBV15 to TRBJ2-5; D may be TRBD2 (6 bases). This CDR3 spans 14 amino acids. The V gene lost 1 base and the J gene lost 2 bases, with 8 bases spanning the gap. Germline CDR1 is LNHNV and CDR2 is YYDKDF (reference sequence). The CDR3 loop reads CATSRVGGQETQYF. CDR3 in DNA: TGTGCCACCAGCAGAGTTGGGGGGCAAGAGACCCAGTACTTC. The full variable domain, with the rest looked up from reference TRBV15 and TRBJ2-5, is DAMVIQNPRYQVTQFGKPVTLSCSQTLNHNVMYWYQQKSSQAPKLLFHYYDKDFNNEADTPDNFQSRRPNTSFCFLDIRSPGLGDTAMYLCATSRVGGQETQYFGPGTRLLVL.

This chain connects TRBV5-4 to TRBJ1-4; D possibly corresponds to TRBD1 (6 bases). Per germline, CDR1 SGHNT and CDR2 YYREEE (reference sequence). This CDR3 spans 13 amino acids. V lost 1 base and J lost 8, with 9 bases in between. CDR3 in amino acids: CASSLRGAEKLFF. The CDR3 coding sequence is TGTGCCAGCAGCTTGCGGGGGGCAGAAAAACTGTTTTTT.

This chain joins TRBV9 and TRBJ2-1, with 11 bases identical to TRBD2. This CDR3 spans 16 amino acids. The ends lost 4 bases at V and 0 bases at J; junction bases unmatched: 3. Germline lookup yields CDR1 SGDLS and CDR2 YYNGEE. The CDR3 is CASSPTSGSSYNEQFF. CDR3 in DNA: TGTGCCAGCAGCCCTACTAGCGGGAGCTCCTACAATGAGCAGTTCTTC.

The gene calls are TRBV9 and TRBJ2-2; tentative D call: TRBD2 (6 bases). The CDR3 totals 11 residues. Germline CDR1 SGDLS, CDR2 YYNGEE. The V end lost 6 bases, the J end lost 7 bases, and 7 bases lay between the germline ends. The CDR3 coding sequence is TGTGCCAGCACCGGGGGCGGGGAGCTGTTTTTT. Its translation is CASTGGGELFF.

This rearrangement joins TRBV7-6 to TRBJ1-4; TRBD1 might be the D (5 bases). Germline V gives CDR1 SGHVS, CDR2 FNYEAQ. Trimming left V 10 bases short and J 3 bases short, with 12 bases between. The CDR3 has 13 residues. In DNA, the CDR3 is TGTGCCACCAAGGGGACTGCTAATGAAAAACTGTTTTTT. Translated: CATKGTANEKLFF.

The chain has TRBV4-1 and TRBJ1-1; TRBD1 matches 9 bases. Trimming cost V 6 bases and J 1 base; bases outside gene matches: 3. Germline CDR1 and CDR2: MGHRA and YSYEKL. The CDR3 runs to 14 residues. DNA of the CDR3: TGCGCCAGCAGACACAGGGGGCGGAACACTGAAGCTTTCTTT. Translated, it gives CASRHRGRNTEAFF.

Here the CDR3 reads CASSERGTYANTGELFF. The DNA for the CDR3 is TGTGCCAGCAGTGAGAGAGGGACTTACGCGAACACCGGGGAGCTGTTTTTT. The chain couples TRBV6-1 to TRBJ2-2; D might be TRBD2 (6 bases). Looked up from germline, CDR1 is MNHNS and CDR2 is SASEGT. The CDR3 contains 17 residues. V was shortened by 3 bases and J by 0 bases, with 14 bases between the two germline ends.

This rearrangement joins TRBV7-3 to TRBJ1-1, with 8 bases matching TRBD1. Germline CDR1 SGHTA, CDR2 FQGTGA. The CDR3 has 20 amino acids. The V gene end was trimmed by 5 bases and the J gene end by 0 bases; junction bases not matched to a gene: 20. CDR3 amino acids: CASSTRTGMGITGVNTEAFF. For the CDR3, the DNA is TGTGCCAGCAGCACCCGGACAGGGATGGGGATAACGGGAGTGAACACTGAAGCTTTCTTT.

The chain combines TRBV9 with TRBJ1-5, with 8 bases lining up with TRBD1. Germline CDR1 SGDLS, CDR2 YYNGEE. V lost 0 bases and J lost 4; bases outside the gene matches: 0. The CDR3 covers 14 residues. CDR3: CASSVGTGNQPQHF. The CDR3 region has the DNA TGTGCCAGCAGCGTAGGGACAGGGAATCAGCCCCAGCATTTT.

This clone was seen a few times. This chain links TRBV19 with TRBJ1-2; no clear D. V lost 4 bases to trimming and J lost 8 bases, with 8 bases between them. The CDR3 extends over 11 amino acids. In germline, CDR1 is LNHDA, CDR2 SQIVND (reference sequence). The CDR3 reads CASSNYGGYTF. CDR3 DNA sequence: TGTGCCAGTAGTAACTACGGGGGCTACACCTTC.

Worth noting for this clone: A junction end diverges from the germline sequence, so it may reflect a read error. J is TRBJ1-1 and V is TRBV5-4; D possibly corresponds to TRBD1 (6 bases). CDR3 length: 14 amino acids. CDR1 is SGHNT, CDR2 YYREEE, per germline (reference sequence). CDR3 residues: CASRLDRANTEAFF. CDR3 DNA sequence: TGTGCCAGCAGATTGGACAGAGCGAACACTGAAGCTTTCTTT.

This clone occurred a few times. The V call is TRBV30, the J call TRBJ1-5, with 10 bases identical to TRBD1. Germline-derived CDR1 and CDR2 are GTSNPN and SVGIG (reference sequence). The CDR3 loop spans 14 amino acids. V dropped 5 bases and J dropped 6; count of bases not matched to a gene: 7. The CDR3 reads CAWGFGQGGQPQHF. In nucleotides, the CDR3 is TGTGCCTGGGGATTCGGACAGGGGGGTCAGCCCCAGCATTTT.

This chain joins TRBV30 and TRBJ1-1; 8 bases align to TRBD1. V was pared by 0 bases and J by 5 bases, with 5 bases of the junction left unmatched. CDR1 GTSNPN and CDR2 SVGIG come from the germline V gene (reference sequence). The CDR3 has 14 amino acids. The CDR3 DNA follows: TGTGCCTGGAGTGTACGACAGGGGATAACTGAAGCTTTCTTT. Translated: CAWSVRQGITEAFF.